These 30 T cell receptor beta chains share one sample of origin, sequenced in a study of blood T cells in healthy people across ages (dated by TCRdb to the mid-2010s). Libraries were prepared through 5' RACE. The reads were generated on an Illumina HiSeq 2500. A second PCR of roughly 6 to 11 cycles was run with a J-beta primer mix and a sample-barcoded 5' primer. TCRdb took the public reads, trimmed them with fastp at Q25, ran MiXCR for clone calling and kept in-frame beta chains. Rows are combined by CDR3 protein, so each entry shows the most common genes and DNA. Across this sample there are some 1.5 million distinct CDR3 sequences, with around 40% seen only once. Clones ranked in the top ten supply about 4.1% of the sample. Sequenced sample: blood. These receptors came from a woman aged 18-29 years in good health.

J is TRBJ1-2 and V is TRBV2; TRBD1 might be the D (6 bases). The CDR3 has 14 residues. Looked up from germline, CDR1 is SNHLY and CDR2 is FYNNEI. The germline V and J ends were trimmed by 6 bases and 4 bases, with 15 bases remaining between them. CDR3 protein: CASRRGGLGYGYTF. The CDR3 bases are TGTGCCAGCAGGAGGGGGGGGCTAGGCTATGGCTACACCTTC. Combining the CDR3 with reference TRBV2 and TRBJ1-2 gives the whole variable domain EPEVTQTPSHQVTQMGQEVILRCVPISNHLYFYWYRQILGQKVEFLVSFYNNEISEKSEIFDDQFSVERPDGSNFTLKIRSTKLEDSAMYFCASRRGGLGYGYTFGSGTRLTVV.

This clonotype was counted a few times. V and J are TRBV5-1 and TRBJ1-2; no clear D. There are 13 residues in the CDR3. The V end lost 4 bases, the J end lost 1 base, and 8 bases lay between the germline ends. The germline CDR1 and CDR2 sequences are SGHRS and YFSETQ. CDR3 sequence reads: CASSDRLNYGYTF. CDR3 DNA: TGCGCCAGCAGCGATAGGCTTAACTATGGCTACACCTTC.

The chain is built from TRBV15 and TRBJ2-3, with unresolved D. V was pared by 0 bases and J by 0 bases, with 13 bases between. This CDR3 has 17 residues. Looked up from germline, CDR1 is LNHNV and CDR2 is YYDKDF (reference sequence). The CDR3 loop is CATSRDDGTASTDTQYF. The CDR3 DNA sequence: TGTGCCACCAGCAGAGATGACGGTACGGCCAGCACAGATACGCAGTATTTT.

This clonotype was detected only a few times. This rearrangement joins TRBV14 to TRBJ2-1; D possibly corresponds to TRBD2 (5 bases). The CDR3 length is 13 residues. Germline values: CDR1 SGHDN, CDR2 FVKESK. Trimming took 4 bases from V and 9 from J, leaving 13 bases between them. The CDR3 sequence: CASSPEGSGEQFF. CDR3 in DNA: TGTGCCAGCAGCCCCGAGGGATCGGGTGAGCAGTTCTTC.

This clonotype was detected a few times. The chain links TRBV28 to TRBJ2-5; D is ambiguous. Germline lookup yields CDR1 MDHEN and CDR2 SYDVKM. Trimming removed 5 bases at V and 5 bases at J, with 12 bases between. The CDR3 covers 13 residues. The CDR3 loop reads CASSPHDSETQYF. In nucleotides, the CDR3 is TGTGCCAGCAGTCCCCATGATTCGGAGACCCAGTACTTC.

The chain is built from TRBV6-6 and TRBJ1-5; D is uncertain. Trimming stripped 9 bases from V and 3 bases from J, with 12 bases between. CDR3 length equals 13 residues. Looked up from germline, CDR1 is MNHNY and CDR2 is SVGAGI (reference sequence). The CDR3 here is CASWRSVNQPQHF. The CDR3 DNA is TGTGCCAGTTGGAGGTCGGTCAATCAGCCCCAGCATTTT.

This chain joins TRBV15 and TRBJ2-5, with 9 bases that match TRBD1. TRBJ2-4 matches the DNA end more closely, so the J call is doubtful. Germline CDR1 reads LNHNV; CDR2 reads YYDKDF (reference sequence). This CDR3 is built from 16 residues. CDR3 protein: CATSRDPGTGGNIQYF. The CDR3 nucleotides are TGTGCCACCAGCAGAGATCCCGGAACAGGGGGCAACATTCAGTACTTC.

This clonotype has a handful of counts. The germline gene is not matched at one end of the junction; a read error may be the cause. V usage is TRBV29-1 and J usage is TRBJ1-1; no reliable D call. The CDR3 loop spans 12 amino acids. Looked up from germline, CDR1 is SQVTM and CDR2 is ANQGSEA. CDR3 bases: TGCAGCGTTCGAAGCAGTAACATTGAAGCTTTCTTT. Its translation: CSVRSSNIEAFF.

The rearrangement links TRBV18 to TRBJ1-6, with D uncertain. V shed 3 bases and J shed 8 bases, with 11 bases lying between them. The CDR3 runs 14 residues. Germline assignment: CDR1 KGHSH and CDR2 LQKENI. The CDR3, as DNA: TGTGCCAGCTCACCCGCCCAGGAATATTCACCCCTCCACTTT. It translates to CASSPAQEYSPLHF.

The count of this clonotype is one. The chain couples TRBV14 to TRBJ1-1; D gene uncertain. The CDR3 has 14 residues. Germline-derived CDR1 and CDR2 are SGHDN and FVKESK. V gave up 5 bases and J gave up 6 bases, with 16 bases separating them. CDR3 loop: CASSVRGAGSEAFF. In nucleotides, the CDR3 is TGTGCCAGCAGCGTGCGTGGAGCCGGTTCTGAAGCTTTCTTT.

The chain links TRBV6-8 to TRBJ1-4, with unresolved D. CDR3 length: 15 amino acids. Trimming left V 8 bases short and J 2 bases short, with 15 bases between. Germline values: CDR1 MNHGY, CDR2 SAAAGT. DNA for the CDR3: TGTGCCAGCTTGGGTTTCGGGCAGACTAATGAAAAACTGTTTTTT. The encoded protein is CASLGFGQTNEKLFF.

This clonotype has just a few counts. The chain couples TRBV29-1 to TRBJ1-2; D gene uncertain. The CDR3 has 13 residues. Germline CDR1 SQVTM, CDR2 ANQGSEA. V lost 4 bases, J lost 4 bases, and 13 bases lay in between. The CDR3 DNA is TGCAGCGTTGCGGGCGGGGTCGCCTATGGCTACACCTTC. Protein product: CSVAGGVAYGYTF. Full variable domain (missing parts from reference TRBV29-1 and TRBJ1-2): SAVISQKPSRDICQRGTSLTIQCQVDSQVTMMFWYRQQPGQSLTLIATANQGSEATYESGFVIDKFPISRPNLTFSTLTVSNMSPEDSSIYLCSVAGGVAYGYTFGSGTRLTVV.

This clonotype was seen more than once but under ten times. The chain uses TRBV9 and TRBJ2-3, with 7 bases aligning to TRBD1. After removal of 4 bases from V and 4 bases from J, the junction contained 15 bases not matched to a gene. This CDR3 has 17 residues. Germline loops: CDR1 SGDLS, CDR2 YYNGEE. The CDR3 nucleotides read TGTGCCAGCAGCCCCCCCACCGGGACAGTCAACCCAGATACGCAGTATTTT. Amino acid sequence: CASSPPTGTVNPDTQYF. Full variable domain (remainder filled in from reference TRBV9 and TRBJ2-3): DSGVTQTPKHLITATGQRVTLRCSPRSGDLSVYWYQQSLDQGLQFLIQYYNGEERAKGNILERFSAQQFPDLHSELNLSSLELGDSALYFCASSPPTGTVNPDTQYFGPGTRLTVL.

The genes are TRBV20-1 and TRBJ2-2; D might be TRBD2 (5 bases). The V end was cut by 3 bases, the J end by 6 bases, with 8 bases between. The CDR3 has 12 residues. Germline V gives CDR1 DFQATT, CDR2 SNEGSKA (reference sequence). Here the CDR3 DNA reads TGCAGTGCTAGGGTTAGCGCCGGGGAGCTGTTTTTT. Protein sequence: CSARVSAGELFF.

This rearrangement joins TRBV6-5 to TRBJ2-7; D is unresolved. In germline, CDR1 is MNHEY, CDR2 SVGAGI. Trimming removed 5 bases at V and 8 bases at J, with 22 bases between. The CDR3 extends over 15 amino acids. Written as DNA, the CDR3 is TGTGCCAGCAGTGACCGGTGGGGTTCTTGGAATAAGCAGTACTTC. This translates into CASSDRWGSWNKQYF.

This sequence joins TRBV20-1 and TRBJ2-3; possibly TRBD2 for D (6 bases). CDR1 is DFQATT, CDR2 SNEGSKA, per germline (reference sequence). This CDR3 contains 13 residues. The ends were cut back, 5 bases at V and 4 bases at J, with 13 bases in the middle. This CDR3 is CSAQTRSADTQYF. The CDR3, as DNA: TGCAGTGCTCAGACTAGATCCGCAGATACGCAGTATTTT.

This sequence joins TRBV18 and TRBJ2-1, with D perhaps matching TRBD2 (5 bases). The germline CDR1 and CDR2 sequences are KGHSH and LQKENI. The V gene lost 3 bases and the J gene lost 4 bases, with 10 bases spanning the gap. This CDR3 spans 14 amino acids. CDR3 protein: CASSPPLGYNEQFF. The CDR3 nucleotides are TGTGCCAGCTCACCTCCACTAGGTTACAATGAGCAGTTCTTC.

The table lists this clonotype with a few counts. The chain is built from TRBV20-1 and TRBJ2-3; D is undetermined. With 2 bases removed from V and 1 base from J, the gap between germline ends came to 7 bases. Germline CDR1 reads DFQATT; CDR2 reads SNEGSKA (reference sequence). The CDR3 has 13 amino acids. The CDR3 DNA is TGCAGTGCTAGAACTCCTGGCACAGATACGCAGTATTTT. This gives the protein CSARTPGTDTQYF.

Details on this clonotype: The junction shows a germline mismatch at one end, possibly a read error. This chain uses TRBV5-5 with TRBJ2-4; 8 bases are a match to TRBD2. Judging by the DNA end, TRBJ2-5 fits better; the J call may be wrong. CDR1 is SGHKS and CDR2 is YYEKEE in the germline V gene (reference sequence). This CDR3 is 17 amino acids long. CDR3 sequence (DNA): TGTGCCAACAGCTTGGCCTCGGCGGGGGGCTTTCAAGAGACCCAGTACTTC. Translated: CANSLASAGGFQETQYF.

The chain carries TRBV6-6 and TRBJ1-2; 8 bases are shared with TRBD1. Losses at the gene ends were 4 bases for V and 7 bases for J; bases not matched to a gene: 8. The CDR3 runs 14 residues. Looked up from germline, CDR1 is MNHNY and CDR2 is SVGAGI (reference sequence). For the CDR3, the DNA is TGTGCCAGCAGTTTCACGACAGGGGAGCCTGGCTACACCTTC. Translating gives CASSFTTGEPGYTF.

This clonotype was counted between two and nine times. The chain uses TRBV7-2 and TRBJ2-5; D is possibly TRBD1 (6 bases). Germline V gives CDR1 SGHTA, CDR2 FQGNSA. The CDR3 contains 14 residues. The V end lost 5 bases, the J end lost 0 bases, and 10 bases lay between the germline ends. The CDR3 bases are TGTGCCAGCAGCCGACAGGCGAACCAAGAGACCCAGTACTTC. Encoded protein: CASSRQANQETQYF.

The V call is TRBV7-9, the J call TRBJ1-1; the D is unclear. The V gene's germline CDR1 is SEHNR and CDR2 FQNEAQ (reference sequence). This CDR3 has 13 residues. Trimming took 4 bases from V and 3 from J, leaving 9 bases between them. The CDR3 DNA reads TGTGCCAGCAGCTCAGTCATGGACACTGAAGCTTTCTTT. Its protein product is CASSSVMDTEAFF.

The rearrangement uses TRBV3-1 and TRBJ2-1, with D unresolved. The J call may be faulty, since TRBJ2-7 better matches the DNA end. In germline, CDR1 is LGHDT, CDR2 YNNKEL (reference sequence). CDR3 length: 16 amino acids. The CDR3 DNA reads TGTGCCAGCAGCCCGAGATTGACGGATCCTTACAATGAGCAGTACTTC. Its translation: CASSPRLTDPYNEQYF.

Here the CDR3 DNA reads TGTGCCAGCAGTGAAGTTACGGACAGTGAAGTTATGAAACCAAGTAGGAGCTCCTACAATGAGCAGTTCTTC. Its protein is CASSEVTDSEVMKPSRSSYNEQFF. The chain employs TRBV25-1 and TRBJ2-1, with D perhaps TRBD1 (6 bases). There are 24 residues in the CDR3. The germline V gene encodes CDR1 MGHDK and CDR2 SYGVNS. The V and J ends lost 2 bases and 0 bases respectively, with 35 bases between them.

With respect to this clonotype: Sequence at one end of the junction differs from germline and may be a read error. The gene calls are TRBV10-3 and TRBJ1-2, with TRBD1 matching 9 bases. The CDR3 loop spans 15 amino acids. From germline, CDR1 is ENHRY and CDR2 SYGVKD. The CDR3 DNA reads TGTGCCACCAGTGAGTCTACAGGGGGCGGCTATGGCTACACCTTC. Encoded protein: CATSESTGGGYGYTF.

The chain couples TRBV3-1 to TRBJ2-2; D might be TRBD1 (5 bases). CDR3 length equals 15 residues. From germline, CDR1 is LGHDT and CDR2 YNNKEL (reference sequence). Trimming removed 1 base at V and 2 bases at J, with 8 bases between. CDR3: CASSQVRGNTGELFF. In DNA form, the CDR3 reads TGTGCCAGCAGCCAAGTTAGGGGCAACACCGGGGAGCTGTTTTTT. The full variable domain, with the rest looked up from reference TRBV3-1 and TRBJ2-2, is DTAVSQTPKYLVTQMGNDKSIKCEQNLGHDTMYWYKQDSKKFLKIMFSYNNKELIINETVPNRFSPKSPDKAHLNLHINSLELGDSAVYFCASSQVRGNTGELFFGEGSRLTVL.

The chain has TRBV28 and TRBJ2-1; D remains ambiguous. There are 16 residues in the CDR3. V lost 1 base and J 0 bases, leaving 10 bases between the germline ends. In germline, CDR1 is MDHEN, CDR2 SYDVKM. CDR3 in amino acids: CASSLFALSSYNEQFF. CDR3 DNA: TGTGCCAGCAGTTTATTTGCACTAAGCTCCTACAATGAGCAGTTCTTC. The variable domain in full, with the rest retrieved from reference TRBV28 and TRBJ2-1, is DVKVTQSSRYLVKRTGEKVFLECVQDMDHENMFWYRQDPGLGLRLIYFSYDVKMKEKGDIPEGYSVSREKKERFSLILESASTNQTSMYLCASSLFALSSYNEQFFGPGTRLTVL.

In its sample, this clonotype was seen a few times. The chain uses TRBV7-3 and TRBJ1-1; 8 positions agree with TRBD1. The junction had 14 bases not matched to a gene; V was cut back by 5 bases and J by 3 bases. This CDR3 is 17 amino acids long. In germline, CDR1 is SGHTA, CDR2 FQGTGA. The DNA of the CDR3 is TGTGCCAGCAGCCCAGGACAGGGCTTCGGTGGGGACACTGAAGCTTTCTTT. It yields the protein CASSPGQGFGGDTEAFF.

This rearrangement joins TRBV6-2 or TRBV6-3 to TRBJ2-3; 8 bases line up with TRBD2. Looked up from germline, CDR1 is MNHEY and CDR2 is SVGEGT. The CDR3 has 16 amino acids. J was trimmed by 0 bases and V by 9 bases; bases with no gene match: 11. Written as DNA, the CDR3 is TGTGCCAGTTCCGAGGTACTAGCGGTCAGCACAGATACGCAGTATTTT. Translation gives CASSEVLAVSTDTQYF.

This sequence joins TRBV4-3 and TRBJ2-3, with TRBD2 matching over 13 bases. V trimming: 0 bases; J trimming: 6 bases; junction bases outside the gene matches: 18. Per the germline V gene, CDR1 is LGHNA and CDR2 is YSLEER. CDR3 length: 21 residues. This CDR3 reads CASSQDSIWGLAGPQGDTQYF. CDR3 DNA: TGCGCCAGCAGCCAAGATTCGATATGGGGACTAGCGGGGCCACAGGGGGATACGCAGTATTTT.